Here is one T cell receptor (beta chain) with its context. Its antigen specificity is not known. No much larger clonotype is one base removed from it; base qualities were not supplied. This record belongs to a study of PD-1 blockade in classical Hodgkin lymphoma (dated by TCRdb to about 2020). With regard to the full study: Nivolumab dosing was 3 mg/kg intravenously every 2 weeks, continuing until either disease progression or unacceptable toxicity. The study used CyTOF and TCR beta sequencing to define a peripheral blood immune signature of response to PD-1 blockade in classical Hodgkin lymphoma.

What the research found in general, with its limitations: The study was limited to a single clinical trial cohort, and causes of repertoire differences, possibly disease activity or prior therapy, remained undefined. By C4D1, a significant rise was seen in CD4+ TCR diversity but not in CD8+ TCR diversity (p=0.0027 vs p=0.16), and the rise was most apparent among complete responders (p=0.02). Patients starting nivolumab less than 1 year after ASCT had lower diversity and were excluded from later analyses to avoid confounding by immune reconstitution. Trial patients with a complete response had baseline diversity similar to that of newly diagnosed patients, while partial responders and progressors had significantly lower diversity. Baseline TCR diversity was reported to be lower in newly diagnosed patients than in healthy donors and to be lower still in relapsed/refractory patients.

The V end loses 0 bases and the J end loses 2 bases, and a stretch of 10 bases separates them. CDR1 and CDR2, looked up from the germline V gene, are LGHNA and YSLEER. The CDR3 numbers 15 residues from cysteine through phenylalanine. The retained sequence is limited to the CDR3, 45 bases, with the frame set at the first base. The time point label for this specimen denotes: cycle 2 day 1 (C2D1) of nivolumab. Relapse after autologous stem cell transplantation had occurred in all trial patients, and cohorts A, B and C were distinguished by prior brentuximab vedotin exposure. The trial cohort included 50 to 60 patients with relapsed/refractory classical Hodgkin lymphoma, and each patient had a best overall response of complete response, partial response or progressive disease. In the multi-cohort phase II CheckMate 205 trial, trial patients received single-agent nivolumab. An independent review committee assessed best overall response using the 2007 International Working Group response criteria. Trial PBMCs were collected immediately before nivolumab initiation (C1D1) and during therapy at cycle 2 day 1 and cycle 4 day 1. Peripheral blood was collected in 8 mL Vacutainer Cell Preparation Tubes, from which PBMCs were isolated by centrifugation and then cryopreserved.

Genomic DNA was extracted with the Qiagen DNeasy kit from unsorted PBMCs and from negatively selected CD4+ and CD8+ fractions. Amplification of TCR beta CDR3 regions was done by immunoSEQ multiplex PCR with primers that anneal to V and J segments. Amplification bias was minimized using a synthetic immune receptor repertoire, and residual bias was removed computationally after sequencing. The study's processing was this. Custom Python scripts were used to quantify repertoire diversity as the Shannon entropy index. The unsorted, CD4+ and CD8+ repertoires were each analyzed separately, with the exception of combined analyses, where CD4+ and CD8+ sequences were merged in silico. Clonal expansion was defined as at least a 2-fold frequency increase after treatment relative to C1D1, with a pseudocount of 0.5 for undetected baseline clones. Singleton clones were defined as clones with 0 or 1 copy at C1D1, and non-singleton clones were defined as clones with 2 or more copies. Clones expanded in unsorted samples were annotated as CD4+, CD8+ or unknown by matching protein sequences in sorted samples from the same patient. Diversity changes from C1D1 to C4D1 were tested in paired samples using Wilcoxon tests. Here the immuneACCESS table is served through TCRdb, limited to in-frame sequences with V and J called. Missing clones are a known gap in these copies; in checked studies unresolved V genes cover under half, and the rest lacks a known reason. From that table come the V and J calls and clone size; the DNA was used to work out D and trimming. This sample gives about 46,000 clones in total; around three quarters of them show up just once. The ten largest account for about 20% of the sample.

The chain was built from TRBV4-3 and TRBJ1-1, with no D gene named confidently. The sample consisted of peripheral blood mononuclear cells (PBMCs), taken before the second cycle of nivolumab. The source of this sequence is a human donor with classical Hodgkin lymphoma. The CDR3 amino acid sequence is: CASSQDLPPNTEAFF. Here is the DNA: TGCGCCAGCAGCCAAGATCTCCCCCCTAACACTGAAGCTTTCTTT.